Shown below are 2 T cell receptor beta chains from a single sample sequenced in a study of T cell responses to AZD1222 COVID-19 vaccine. Method: immunoSEQ multiplex PCR; TCRdb's copy keeps in-frame clones and lacks some. The repertoire holds 85,000 to 100,000 clones, with 70% to 85% as singletons. The material sequenced was peripheral blood, taken on day 0 of AZD1222 vaccination. The receptors shown here come from an adult in good health.

About this clone: The same CDR3 arises from other DNA sequences in this sample as well. The CDR3 DNA sequence: TGTGCCAGCAGCCCGACAGGTTGGGGTCAGCCCCAGCATTTT. It is translated as CASSPTGWGQPQHF. J is TRBJ1-5 and V is TRBV6-2 or TRBV6-3, with D perhaps TRBD1 (6 bases). CDR1 and CDR2 (germline): MNHEY, SVGEGT. There are 14 residues in the CDR3. V was cut by 6 bases and J by 6 bases, with 15 bases left in between.

The rearrangement links TRBV29-1 to TRBJ2-3; a weak D match, TRBD2 (6 bases). Germline V gene data show CDR1 as SQVTM and CDR2 as ANQGSEA. The CDR3 spans 12 residues. V was shortened by 7 bases and J by 4 bases, with 12 bases between the two germline ends. CDR3 in amino acids: CSALSGADTQYF. Written as DNA, the CDR3 is TGCAGCGCCCTATCGGGGGCAGATACGCAGTATTTT.